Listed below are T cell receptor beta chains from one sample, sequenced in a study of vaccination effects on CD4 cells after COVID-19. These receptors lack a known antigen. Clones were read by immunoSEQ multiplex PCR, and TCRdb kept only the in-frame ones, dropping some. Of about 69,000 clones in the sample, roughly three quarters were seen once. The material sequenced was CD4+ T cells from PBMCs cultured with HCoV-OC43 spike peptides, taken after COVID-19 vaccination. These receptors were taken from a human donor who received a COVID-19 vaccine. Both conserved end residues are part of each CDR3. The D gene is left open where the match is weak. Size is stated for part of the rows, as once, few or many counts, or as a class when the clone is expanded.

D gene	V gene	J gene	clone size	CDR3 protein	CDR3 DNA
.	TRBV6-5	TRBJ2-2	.	CASKRRTGELFF	TGTGCCAGCAAGAGAAGGACCGGGGAGCTGTTTTTT
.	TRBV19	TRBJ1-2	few	CASSADRNYGYTF	TGTGCCAGTAGTGCCGACAGGAACTATGGCTACACCTTC
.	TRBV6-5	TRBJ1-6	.	CASRGTRNNSPLHF	TGTGCCAGCAGGGGGACACGAAATAATTCACCCCTCCACTTT
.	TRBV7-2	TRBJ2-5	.	CASSLVRGTTETQYF	TGTGCCAGCAGCTTAGTTAGGGGGACCACGGAGACCCAGTACTTC
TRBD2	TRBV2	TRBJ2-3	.	CASRRTWGGDTQYF	TGTGCCAGCAGACGGACTTGGGGAGGGGATACGCAGTATTTT
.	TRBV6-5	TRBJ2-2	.	CASSYHSVRRELFF	TGTGCCAGCAGTTACCATTCAGTACGTAGGGAGCTGTTTTTT
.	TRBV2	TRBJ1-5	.	CASSVSLQPQHF	TGTGCCAGCAGCGTAAGTCTTCAGCCCCAGCATTTT
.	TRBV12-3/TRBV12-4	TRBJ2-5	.	CASSLDTQETQYF	TGTGCCAGCAGCCTGGACACCCAAGAGACCCAGTACTTC
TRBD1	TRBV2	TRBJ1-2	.	CASTTTGGGISGYTF	TGTGCCAGCACGACGACAGGGGGCGGTATAAGTGGCTACACCTTC
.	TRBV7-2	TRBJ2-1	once	CASSSRQEYNEQFF	TGTGCCAGCAGCTCTCGACAGGAATACAATGAGCAGTTCTTC
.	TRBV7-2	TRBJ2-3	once	CASSSRSGPDTQYF	TGTGCCAGCAGCTCAAGATCAGGGCCAGATACGCAGTATTTT
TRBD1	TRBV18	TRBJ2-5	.	CASSLGQGVQETQYF	TGTGCCAGCTCACTGGGACAGGGCGTCCAAGAGACCCAGTACTTC
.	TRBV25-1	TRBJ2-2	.	CASRPKVKGSNDTGELFF	TGTGCCAGCAGACCCAAGGTTAAGGGGAGTAATGACACCGGGGAGCTGTTTTTT
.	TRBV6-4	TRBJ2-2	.	CASRVLINTGELFF	TGTGCCAGCAGAGTCCTAATAAACACCGGGGAGCTGTTTTTT
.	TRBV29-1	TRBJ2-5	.	CSAQNRQEQETQYF	TGCAGCGCCCAAAACCGGCAGGAGCAAGAGACCCAGTACTTC